This is a list of T cell receptor beta chains from one sample in a study of T cell repertoires in cytomegalovirus infection. Antigens of these TCRs are unknown. TCRdb reanalysed the reads using MiXCR and keeps one entry per CDR3 protein. The top ten clones hold about an eighth of a sample with 300,000 to 400,000 distinct CDR3 sequences, around 25% of them seen once. The material was cultured PBMCs, obtained from culture after CMV antigen stimulation. These receptors came from a human donor in good health (CMV status not recorded). Some clones in this sample may be carry-over from other donors' samples. Each CDR3 is given with its conserved first and last residue. D genes are given only for firm matches. Only some rows state a clone size, as once, few, many or a class for expanded clones.

v_call	j_call	clone_size	d_call	cdr3_aa	cdr3_nt
TRBV6-2/TRBV6-3	TRBJ2-7	few	-	CASKGRVPIPSYEQYF	TGTGCCAGCAAGGGGCGGGTCCCCATCCCCTCCTACGAGCAGTACTTC
TRBV11-3	TRBJ2-3	-	-	CASRQLVGDTQYF	TGTGCCAGCAGACAATTGGTCGGCGATACGCAGTATTTT
TRBV19	TRBJ2-3	-	TRBD2	CASTETSGTSDTQYF	TGTGCCAGTACTGAGACTAGCGGGACTTCTGATACGCAGTATTTT
TRBV19	TRBJ2-1	-	-	CASSIDSGRAGYEQFF	TGTGCCAGTAGTATAGATTCCGGTCGGGCGGGATATGAGCAGTTCTTC
TRBV2	TRBJ2-7	-	TRBD2	CASSELTSGSDEQYF	TGTGCCAGCAGTGAATTAACTAGCGGGAGTGACGAGCAGTACTTC
TRBV7-6	TRBJ1-6	few	TRBD1	CASSRDSLNSPLHF	TGTGCCAGCAGCCGGGACAGCCTTAATTCACCCCTCCACTTT
TRBV6-2/TRBV6-3	TRBJ1-3	few	-	CASSYRDVDLNTIYF	TGTGCCAGCAGTTATCGCGACGTGGATCTAAACACCATATATTTT
TRBV7-9	TRBJ2-3	few	TRBD2	CASSLSWTSGRKGPDTQYF	TGTGCCAGCAGCTTATCTTGGACTAGCGGGAGGAAGGGCCCAGATACGCAGTATTTT
TRBV29-1	TRBJ1-2	-	-	CSVATGIGYTF	TGCAGCGTTGCCACAGGCATTGGCTACACCTTC
TRBV7-8	TRBJ2-2	few	-	CASSPGGPWQSTGELFF	TGTGCCAGCAGCCCAGGCGGCCCTTGGCAAAGCACCGGGGAGCTGTTTTTT
TRBV29-1	TRBJ2-7	-	-	CSVDARPISYEQYF	TGCAGCGTTGATGCGCGGCCGATCTCCTACGAGCAGTACTTC
TRBV10-3	TRBJ2-7	few	-	CAISGGIYEQYF	TGTGCCATCAGTGGGGGGATCTACGAGCAGTACTTC
TRBV18	TRBJ2-5	few	-	CASSSEQETQYF	TGTGCCAGCTCATCGGAGCAAGAGACCCAGTACTTC
TRBV7-2	TRBJ2-6	many	-	CASSLGPSGANVLTF	TGTGCCAGCAGCTTAGGACCATCTGGGGCCAACGTCCTGACTTTC
TRBV24-1	TRBJ1-2	-	-	CATSEPWNNYGYTF	TGTGCCACCAGTGAGCCGTGGAACAACTATGGCTACACCTTC
TRBV28	TRBJ2-6	-	-	CASSRKQGSGANVLTF	TGTGCCAGCAGCAGAAAACAGGGTTCTGGGGCCAACGTCCTGACTTTC
TRBV6-6	TRBJ2-3	few	TRBD2	CASSTGLAGGSTDTQYF	TGTGCCAGCAGTACAGGACTAGCGGGAGGGAGCACAGATACGCAGTATTTT
TRBV7-2	TRBJ1-5	-	-	CASSLGDPNQPQHF	TGTGCCAGCAGCTTAGGGGATCCCAATCAGCCCCAGCATTTT
TRBV4-2	TRBJ1-1	few	-	CASSQEQMNTEAFF	TGTGCCAGCAGCCAAGAACAGATGAACACTGAAGCTTTCTTT
TRBV12-3/TRBV12-4	TRBJ2-7	-	TRBD2	CASRLAGDSYEQYF	TGTGCCAGCAGACTAGCGGGAGACTCCTACGAGCAGTACTTC
TRBV7-6	TRBJ1-6	few	TRBD1	CASSRVEQGAINSPLHF	TGTGCCAGCAGCCGGGTGGAACAGGGGGCAATTAATTCACCCCTCCACTTT
TRBV25-1	TRBJ1-2	few	-	CASSRLYGYTF	TGTGCCAGCAGCCGCCTATATGGCTACACCTTC
TRBV6-1	TRBJ1-4	-	-	CASSELGRPTNEKLFF	TGTGCCAGCAGTGAATTGGGGAGACCAACTAATGAAAAACTGTTTTTT
TRBV7-8	TRBJ1-6	many	TRBD1	CASSSRTGNSPLHF	TGTGCCAGCAGCTCTCGGACAGGGAATTCACCCCTCCACTTT
TRBV7-6	TRBJ2-1	-	TRBD2	CASSSRESSGRRVNEQFF	TGTGCCAGCAGCTCCCGGGAGTCTAGCGGGAGAAGGGTTAATGAGCAGTTCTTC
TRBV20-1	TRBJ2-3	-	-	CSAQRGDRRTDTQYF	TGCAGTGCTCAAAGAGGGGACCGCCGCACAGATACGCAGTATTTT
TRBV30	TRBJ2-2	-	TRBD2	CAWRSGRTSLSAGELFF	TGTGCCTGGCGGAGTGGACGGACTAGCCTTTCTGCCGGGGAGCTGTTTTTT
TRBV14	TRBJ2-7	few	-	CASSQDQFWGKEAYEQYF	TGTGCCAGCAGCCAAGATCAGTTCTGGGGCAAAGAAGCTTACGAGCAGTACTTC
TRBV7-2	TRBJ2-3	many	TRBD2	CASSQSRAGAGTDTQYF	TGTGCCAGCAGCCAGTCGAGAGCGGGAGCCGGCACAGATACGCAGTATTTT
TRBV15	TRBJ2-3	-	-	CATSSLEVHATYTDTQYF	TGTGCCACCAGCAGTCTCGAAGTACACGCGACATACACAGATACGCAGTATTTT
TRBV7-8	TRBJ1-4	few	-	CASSLQSTTNEKLFF	TGTGCCAGCAGCTTACAATCCACAACTAATGAAAAACTGTTTTTT
TRBV18	TRBJ2-7	-	-	CASSPLGQIYEQYF	TGTGCCAGCTCACCACTCGGGCAGATCTACGAGCAGTACTTC
TRBV19	TRBJ2-1	few	TRBD2	CASSIDLGLAGNNEQFF	TGTGCCAGTAGTATAGATCTGGGACTAGCGGGGAACAATGAGCAGTTCTTC
TRBV10-3	TRBJ2-1	few	-	CAVTGSYNEQFF	TGTGCGGTCACGGGATCCTACAATGAGCAGTTCTTC
TRBV7-2	TRBJ2-1	few	TRBD2	CASRSRLAGGQEQFF	TGTGCCAGCAGATCCCGACTAGCGGGAGGGCAAGAGCAGTTCTTC
TRBV7-9	TRBJ1-3	-	-	CASSFGETGNTIYF	TGTGCCAGCAGCTTTGGAGAGACTGGAAACACCATATATTTT
TRBV5-4	TRBJ2-5	-	TRBD2	CASSLTSGSEETQYF	TGTGCCAGCAGTTTGACTAGCGGGAGCGAAGAGACCCAGTACTTC
TRBV6-2/TRBV6-3	TRBJ1-5	-	-	CASSYSKGWDNQPQHF	TGTGCCAGCAGTTACTCGAAAGGGTGGGACAATCAGCCCCAGCATTTT
TRBV19	TRBJ2-1	-	TRBD1	CASSGGQALSKKYNEQFF	TGTGCCAGTAGCGGCGGACAGGCACTTTCGAAAAAATACAATGAGCAGTTCTTC
TRBV27	TRBJ2-1	-	TRBD1	CASSLTGAGDEQFF	TGTGCCAGCAGTCTCACAGGGGCAGGCGATGAGCAGTTCTTC
TRBV29-1	TRBJ2-1	-	TRBD2	CSVEPTSRTEGEQFF	TGCAGCGTTGAACCGACTAGCAGGACGGAAGGTGAGCAGTTCTTC
TRBV4-2	TRBJ2-1	-	-	CASSQEREVAEQFF	TGTGCCAGCAGCCAAGAGCGAGAGGTGGCTGAGCAGTTCTTC
TRBV7-8	TRBJ2-7	-	-	CASSLGGLGIFSYEQYF	TGTGCCAGCAGCTTAGGGGGTCTGGGTATTTTCTCCTACGAGCAGTACTTC
TRBV6-2/TRBV6-3	TRBJ2-5	few	TRBD1	CASRPGQVIQETQYF	TGTGCCAGCAGACCGGGACAGGTTATCCAAGAGACCCAGTACTTC
TRBV27	TRBJ1-1	-	-	CASSPRSRNTEAFF	TGTGCCAGCAGTCCACGGAGCCGGAACACTGAAGCTTTCTTT
TRBV7-2	TRBJ1-6	medium-sized	-	CASTADLGDSPLHF	TGTGCCAGCACCGCGGACTTAGGGGATTCACCCCTCCACTTT
TRBV10-3	TRBJ2-3	few	TRBD2	CAISGLAGSTDTQYF	TGTGCCATCAGTGGACTAGCGGGTAGCACAGATACGCAGTATTTT
TRBV5-3	TRBJ2-1	many	TRBD2	CARSPRGGPWLSSYNEQFF	TGTGCCAGAAGCCCACGGGGGGGACCATGGCTAAGCTCCTACAATGAGCAGTTCTTC
TRBV12-3/TRBV12-4	TRBJ2-3	-	-	CASSRGELTQYF	TGTGCCAGCAGCAGGGGGGAGTTAACGCAGTATTTT
TRBV4-1	TRBJ2-1	few	-	CASREAESSYNEQFF	TGCGCCAGCAGAGAAGCGGAAAGCTCCTACAATGAGCAGTTCTTC
TRBV29-1	TRBJ1-2	-	TRBD1	CSVEDFRGFGYTF	TGCAGCGTTGAAGATTTCAGGGGGTTTGGCTACACCTTC
TRBV7-9	TRBJ2-5	many	TRBD1	CASSPGDRGTSRGQETQYF	TGTGCCAGCAGCCCCGGGGACAGGGGAACTAGCAGGGGACAAGAGACCCAGTACTTC
TRBV4-3	TRBJ1-5	-	-	CASSQDWAKGQPQHF	TGCGCCAGCAGCCAAGATTGGGCAAAGGGACAGCCCCAGCATTTT